The entry below describes one T cell receptor beta chain. The V end was cut by 0 bases, the J end by 1 base, with 10 bases between. Germline CDR1 reads SEHNR; CDR2 reads FQNEAQ (reference sequence). This CDR3 comprises 15 residues. The data belong to a study of cytomegalovirus exposure and HLA in healthy donors. The primer mix had 60 Vbeta and 13 Jbeta primers. Clones were read by immunoSEQ multiplex PCR, and TCRdb kept only the in-frame ones, dropping some. In the table there are over 150,000 clones, about 83% of which are singletons. This TCR was sampled from a woman in her 30s in good health and CMV-seronegative. The chain couples TRBV7-9 to TRBJ2-7; weak D call: TRBD1 (6 bases). The sample comprised PBMCs. In DNA, the CDR3 is TGTGCCAGCAGCTTAGCGGCAGGGGTGTCCTACGAGCAGTACTTC. Amino acids: CASSLAAGVSYEQYF.